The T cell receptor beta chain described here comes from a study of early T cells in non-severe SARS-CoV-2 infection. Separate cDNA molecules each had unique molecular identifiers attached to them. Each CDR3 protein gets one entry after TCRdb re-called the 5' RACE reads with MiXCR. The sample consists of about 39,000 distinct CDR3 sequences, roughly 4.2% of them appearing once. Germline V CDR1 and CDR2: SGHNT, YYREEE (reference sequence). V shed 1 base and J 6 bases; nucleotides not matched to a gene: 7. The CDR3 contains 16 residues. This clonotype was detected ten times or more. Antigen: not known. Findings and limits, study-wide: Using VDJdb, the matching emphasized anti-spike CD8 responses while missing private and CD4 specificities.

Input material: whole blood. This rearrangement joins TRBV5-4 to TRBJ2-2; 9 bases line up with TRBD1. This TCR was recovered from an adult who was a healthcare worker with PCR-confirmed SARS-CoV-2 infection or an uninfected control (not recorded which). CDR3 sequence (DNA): TGTGCCAGCAGCTTGTCGGGACAGGGCATTGCCGGGGAGCTGTTTTTT. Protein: CASSLSGQGIAGELFF.